A selection of T cell receptor beta chains follows, all from one sample in a study of blood T cell repertoires in COVID-19. Profiling relied on immunoSEQ multiplex PCR, and the TCRdb table lists in-frame clones only, not all of them. Of fewer than 350,000 clones in the sample, just under 85% were seen once. Material: peripheral blood. These receptors were collected from a woman in her fifties or sixties with active or convalescent COVID-19. Each CDR3 is given with its conserved first and last residue. Each record gives: CDR3 length, D gene, J gene, V gene, clone size, CDR3 protein, CDR3 DNA. D genes are given only for firm matches. The listing skips clone size in some rows; elsewhere it reads once, few, many or a size class.

>16|TRBD2|TRBJ2-2|TRBV5-1|-
CASSPGTSANTGELFF
TGCGCCAGCAGCCCCGGGACTAGCGCGAACACCGGGGAGCTGTTTTTT
>17|TRBD2|TRBJ2-1|TRBV14|-
CASSQVFRDYGRNEQFF
TGTGCCAGCAGCCAAGTATTTCGGGACTACGGACGGAATGAGCAGTTCTTC
>17|-|TRBJ2-7|TRBV5-6|-
CASSSAVRWVRGWEQYF
TGTGCCAGCAGCTCGGCTGTACGGTGGGTAAGAGGGTGGGAGCAGTACTTC
>14|-|TRBJ1-2|TRBV11-2|-
CASSLTTPLYGYTF
TGTGCCAGCAGCTTAACTACACCCCTCTATGGCTACACCTTC
>12|TRBD1|TRBJ1-5|TRBV19|-
CASRQGDQPQHF
TGTGCCAGTAGGCAGGGGGACCAGCCCCAGCATTTT
>15|TRBD2|TRBJ2-1|TRBV7-9|-
CASSLLAGGINEQFF
TGTGCCAGCAGCTTACTAGCGGGAGGGATCAATGAGCAGTTCTTC
>16|TRBD1|TRBJ2-7|TRBV14|-
CASSQRPGTVTYEQYF
TGTGCCAGCAGCCAGCGGCCCGGGACAGTGACATACGAGCAGTACTTC
>20|-|TRBJ2-2|TRBV21-1|-
CASSKARDRGSGRSTGELFF
TGTGCCAGCAGCAAAGCTCGGGACAGGGGAAGCGGGAGAAGCACCGGGGAGCTGTTTTTT
>17|TRBD1|TRBJ2-7|TRBV3-1/TRBV3-2|-
CASSQDPWTGSSYEQYF
TGTGCCAGCAGCCAAGACCCCTGGACAGGGTCCTCCTACGAGCAGTACTTC
>12|-|TRBJ1-4|TRBV29-1|-
CSVEDSGEKLFF
TGCAGCGTTGAGGACAGCGGAGAAAAACTGTTTTTT
>15|TRBD1|TRBJ2-1|TRBV10-3|-
CAISESRTGVNEQFF
TGTGCCATCAGTGAGTCCCGGACAGGGGTTAATGAGCAGTTCTTC
>13|TRBD2|TRBJ2-2|TRBV6-5|once
CALGGKDTGELFF
TGTGCCCTGGGAGGGAAGGACACCGGGGAGCTGTTTTTT
>15|TRBD1|TRBJ2-2|TRBV5-4|-
CASSKGQGATGELFF
TGTGCCAGCAGCAAGGGACAGGGAGCAACCGGGGAGCTGTTTTTT
>14|TRBD2|TRBJ2-2|TRBV28|-
CASSFLAGTGELFF
TGTGCCAGCAGTTTTCTAGCGGGAACCGGGGAGCTGTTTTTT
>14|TRBD2|TRBJ2-7|TRBV4-2|-
CASRAGGSSYEQYF
TGTGCCAGTCGGGCGGGGGGAAGCTCCTACGAGCAGTACTTC
>15|TRBD1|TRBJ1-5|TRBV5-1|-
CASSATGDRSQPQHF
TGCGCCAGCAGCGCAACAGGGGATAGGAGTCAGCCCCAGCATTTT
>14|-|TRBJ2-5|TRBV28|-
CASRPGLYQETQYF
TGTGCCAGCAGACCCGGACTGTACCAAGAGACCCAGTACTTC
>15|-|TRBJ1-6|TRBV7-8|-
CASSSSTGVNSPLHF
TGTGCCAGCAGCTCCTCAACAGGAGTTAATTCACCCCTCCACTTT
>14|TRBD1|TRBJ1-1|TRBV7-9|-
CASSPGQVNTEAFF
TGTGCCAGCAGCCCCGGACAGGTGAACACTGAAGCTTTCTTT
>14|TRBD1|TRBJ1-2|TRBV28|-
CASSLMGQGYGYTF
TGTGCCAGCAGTTTAATGGGACAGGGCTATGGCTACACCTTC
>18|TRBD2|TRBJ2-5|TRBV27|few
CASSLLAGTSGSRETQYF
TGTGCCAGCAGTTTATTGGCCGGGACTAGCGGGAGTAGGGAGACCCAGTACTTC
>14|-|TRBJ2-2|TRBV29-1|-
CSVGRLGSTGELFF
TGCAGCGTTGGAAGGCTGGGCTCCACCGGGGAGCTGTTTTTT
>17|-|TRBJ1-4|TRBV2|-
CASSVNSSPPTNEKLFF
TGTGCCAGCAGTGTTAACAGTTCTCCTCCAACTAATGAAAAACTGTTTTTT
>15|TRBD1|TRBJ1-1|TRBV2|-
CASRDLYTRGQLAFF
TGTGCCAGCAGGGACTTGTATACGAGGGGACAGTTGGCTTTCTTT
>12|-|TRBJ2-3|TRBV12-3/TRBV12-4|-
CASSLNGDTQYF
TGTGCCAGCAGTTTGAACGGAGATACGCAGTATTTT
>13|TRBD1|TRBJ1-1|TRBV12-3/TRBV12-4|few
CASRSQGSTEAFF
TGTGCCAGCAGGTCACAGGGGTCCACTGAAGCTTTCTTT
>13|-|TRBJ1-4|TRBV29-1|-
CSAARSTNEKLFF
TGCAGCGCTGCCCGGTCAACTAATGAAAAACTGTTTTTT
>16|-|TRBJ1-5|TRBV18|-
CASSPYTGTRNQPQHF
TGTGCCAGCTCACCGTATACAGGGACCCGCAATCAGCCCCAGCATTTT